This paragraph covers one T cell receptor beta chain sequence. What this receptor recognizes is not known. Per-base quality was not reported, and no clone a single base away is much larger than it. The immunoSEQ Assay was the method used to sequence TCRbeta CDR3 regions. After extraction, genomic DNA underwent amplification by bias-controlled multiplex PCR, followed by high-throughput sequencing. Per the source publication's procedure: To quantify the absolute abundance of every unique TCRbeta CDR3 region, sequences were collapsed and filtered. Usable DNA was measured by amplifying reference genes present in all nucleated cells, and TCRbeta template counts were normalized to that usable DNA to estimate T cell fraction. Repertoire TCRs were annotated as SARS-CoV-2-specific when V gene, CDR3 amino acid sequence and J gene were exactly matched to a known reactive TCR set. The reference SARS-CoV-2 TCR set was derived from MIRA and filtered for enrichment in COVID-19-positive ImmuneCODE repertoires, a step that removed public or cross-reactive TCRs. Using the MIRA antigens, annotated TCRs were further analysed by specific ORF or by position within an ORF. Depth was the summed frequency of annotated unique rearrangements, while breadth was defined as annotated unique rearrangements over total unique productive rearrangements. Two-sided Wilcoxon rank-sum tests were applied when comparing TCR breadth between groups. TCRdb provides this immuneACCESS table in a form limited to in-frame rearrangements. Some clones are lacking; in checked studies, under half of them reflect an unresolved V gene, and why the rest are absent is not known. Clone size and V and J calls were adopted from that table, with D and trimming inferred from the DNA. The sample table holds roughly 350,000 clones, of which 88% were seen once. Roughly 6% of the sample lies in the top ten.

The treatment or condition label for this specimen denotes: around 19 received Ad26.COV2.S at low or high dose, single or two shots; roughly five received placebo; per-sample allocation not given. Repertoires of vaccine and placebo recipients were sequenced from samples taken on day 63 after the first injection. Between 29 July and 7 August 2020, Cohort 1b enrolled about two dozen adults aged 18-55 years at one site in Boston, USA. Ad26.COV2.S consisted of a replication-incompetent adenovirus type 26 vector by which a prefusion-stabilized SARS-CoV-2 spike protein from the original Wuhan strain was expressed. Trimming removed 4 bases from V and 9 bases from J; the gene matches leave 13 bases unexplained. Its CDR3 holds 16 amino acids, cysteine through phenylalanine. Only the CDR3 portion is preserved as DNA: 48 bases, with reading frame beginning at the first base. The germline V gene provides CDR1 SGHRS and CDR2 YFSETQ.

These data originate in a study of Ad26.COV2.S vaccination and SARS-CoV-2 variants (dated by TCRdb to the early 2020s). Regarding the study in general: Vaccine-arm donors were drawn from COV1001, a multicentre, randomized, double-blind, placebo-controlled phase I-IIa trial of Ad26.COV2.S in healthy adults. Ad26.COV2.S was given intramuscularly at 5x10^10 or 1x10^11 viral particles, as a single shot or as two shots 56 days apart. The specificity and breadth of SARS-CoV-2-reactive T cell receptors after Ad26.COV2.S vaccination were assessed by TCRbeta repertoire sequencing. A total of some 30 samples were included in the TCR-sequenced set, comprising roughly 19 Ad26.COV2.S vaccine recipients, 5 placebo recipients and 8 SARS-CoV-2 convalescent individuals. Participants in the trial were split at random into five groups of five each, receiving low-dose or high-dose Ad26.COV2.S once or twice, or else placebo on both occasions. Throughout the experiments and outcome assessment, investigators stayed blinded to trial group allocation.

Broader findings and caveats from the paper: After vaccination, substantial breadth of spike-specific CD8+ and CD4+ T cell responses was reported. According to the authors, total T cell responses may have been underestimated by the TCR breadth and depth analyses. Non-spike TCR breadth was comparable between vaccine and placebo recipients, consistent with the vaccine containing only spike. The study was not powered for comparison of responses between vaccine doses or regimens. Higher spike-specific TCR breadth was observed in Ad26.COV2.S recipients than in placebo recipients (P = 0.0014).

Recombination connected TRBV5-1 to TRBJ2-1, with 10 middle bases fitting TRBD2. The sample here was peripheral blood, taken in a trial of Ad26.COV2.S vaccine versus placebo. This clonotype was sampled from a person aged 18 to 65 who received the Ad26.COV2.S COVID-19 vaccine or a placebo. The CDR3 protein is CASSPGLANIGGEQFF. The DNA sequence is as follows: TGCGCCAGCAGCCCGGGACTAGCGAATATTGGTGGTGAGCAGTTCTTC. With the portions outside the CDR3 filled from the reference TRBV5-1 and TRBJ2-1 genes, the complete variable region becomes KAGVTQTPRYLIKTRGQQVTLSCSPISGHRSVSWYQQTPGQGLQFLFEYFSETQRNKGNFPGRFSGRQFSNSRSEMNVSTLELGDSALYLCASSPGLANIGGEQFFGPGTRLTVL.